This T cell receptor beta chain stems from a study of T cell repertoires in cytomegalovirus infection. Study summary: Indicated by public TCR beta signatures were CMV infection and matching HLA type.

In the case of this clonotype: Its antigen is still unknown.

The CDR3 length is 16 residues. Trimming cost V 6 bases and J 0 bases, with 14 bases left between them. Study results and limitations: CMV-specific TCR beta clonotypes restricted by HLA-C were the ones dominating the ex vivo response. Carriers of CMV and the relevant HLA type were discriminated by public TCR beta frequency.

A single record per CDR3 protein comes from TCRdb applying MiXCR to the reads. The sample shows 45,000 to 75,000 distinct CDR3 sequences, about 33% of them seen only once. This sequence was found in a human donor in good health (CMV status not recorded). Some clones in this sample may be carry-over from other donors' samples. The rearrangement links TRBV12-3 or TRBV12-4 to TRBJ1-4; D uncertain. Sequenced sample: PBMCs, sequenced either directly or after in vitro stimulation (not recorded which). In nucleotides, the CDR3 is TGTGCCAGCAGCCGTGCCTCCCGGGCAACTAATGAAAAACTGTTTTTT. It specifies CASSRASRATNEKLFF.